This entry lists 9 T cell receptor beta chains sequenced from one sample in a study of resident and recirculating memory T cells in vitiligo. Method: immunoSEQ multiplex PCR; TCRdb's copy keeps in-frame clones and lacks some. The profile shows about 76,000 clones, about 90% of them singletons. The specimen was blood. These receptors were taken from a male donor with vitiligo.

V usage is TRBV10-3 and J usage is TRBJ2-1; 8 bases agree with TRBD2. The CDR3 spans 15 residues. The trim removed 3 bases at V and 9 bases at J, leaving 10 bases unmatched. CDR1 is ENHRY, CDR2 SYGVKD, per germline. The CDR3 loop reads CAISERREAGGEQFF. The DNA for the CDR3 is TGTGCCATCAGTGAACGGCGGGAGGCCGGGGGTGAGCAGTTCTTC.

Comments on this clone: Distinct nucleotide sequences in the sample also encode this CDR3. The chain combines TRBV28 with TRBJ2-7, with D unresolved. The CDR3 extends over 10 amino acids. Germline V lookup: CDR1 MDHEN, CDR2 SYDVKM. Trimming removed 9 bases from V and 2 bases from J, with 5 bases in between. The CDR3 is CASSTYEQYF. The CDR3, as DNA: TGTGCCAGTTCTACCTACGAGCAGTACTTC.

The chain joins TRBV29-1 to TRBJ1-4, with D possibly being TRBD1 (5 bases). The V gene lost 4 bases and the J gene lost 6 bases, with 21 bases spanning the gap. Germline V gene data show CDR1 as SQVTM and CDR2 as ANQGSEA. The CDR3 is 16 amino acids. The CDR3 DNA sequence: TGCAGCGTTGTGGAGGGGCAGGATCGGACCTATGAAAAACTGTTTTTT. Protein product: CSVVEGQDRTYEKLFF.

This chain links TRBV19 with TRBJ2-1; 8 bases agree with TRBD2. Trimming removed 3 bases from V and 4 bases from J; junction bases left unmatched: 11. CDR1 and CDR2 (germline): LNHDA, SQIVND (reference sequence). The length of the CDR3 is 17 residues. CDR3 sequence: CASSILSGRALYNEQFF. DNA for the CDR3: TGTGCCAGTAGTATCCTTTCCGGGAGGGCCCTTTACAATGAGCAGTTCTTC. The variable domain in full, completed from reference TRBV19 and TRBJ2-1, reads DGGITQSPKYLFRKEGQNVTLSCEQNLNHDAMYWYRQDPGQGLRLIYYSQIVNDFQKGDIAEGYSVSREKKESFPLTVTSAQKNPTAFYLCASSILSGRALYNEQFFGPGTRLTVL.

The chain joins TRBV7-2 to TRBJ2-7; TRBD2 agrees at 8 bases. With 5 bases clipped from V and 0 bases from J, the junction kept 6 bases outside the gene matches. There are 15 residues in the CDR3. Germline V gene data show CDR1 as SGHTA and CDR2 as FQGNSA. The CDR3 nucleotides read TGTGCCAGCAGCCGGGGGGGCCGCAGCTCCTACGAGCAGTACTTC. As protein: CASSRGGRSSYEQYF.

V usage is TRBV7-2 and J usage is TRBJ2-3, with 8 positions matching TRBD2. CDR3 size: 16 residues. CDR1 is SGHTA, CDR2 FQGNSA, per germline. V was pared by 2 bases and J by 3 bases, with 7 bases of the junction left unmatched. CDR3 in amino acids: CASSLLSGRRTDTQYF. DNA of the CDR3: TGTGCCAGCAGCTTATTAAGCGGGAGAAGGACAGATACGCAGTATTTT. Full variable domain (remainder filled in from reference TRBV7-2 and TRBJ2-3): GAGVSQSPSNKVTEKGKDVELRCDPISGHTALYWYRQSLGQGLEFLIYFQGNSAPDKSGLPSDRFSAERTGGSVSTLTIQRTQQEDSAVYLCASSLLSGRRTDTQYFGPGTRLTVL.

The chain has TRBV7-8 and TRBJ2-1; 9 nucleotides agree with TRBD2. CDR1 and CDR2 from the germline V gene are SGHVS and FQNEAQ. V shed 5 bases, J shed 5 bases, and the junction held 13 bases outside the gene matches. This CDR3 comprises 17 residues. CDR3 amino acids: CASSRTVGGREDNEQFF. CDR3 nucleotide sequence: TGTGCCAGCAGCAGAACTGTTGGCGGGAGGGAAGACAATGAGCAGTTCTTC.

The chain recombines TRBV5-1 with TRBJ2-1, with TRBD2 matching over 9 bases. The CDR3 is 15 amino acids. V was pared by 4 bases and J by 0 bases, with 2 bases of the junction left unmatched. CDR1 is SGHRS, CDR2 YFSETQ, per germline. The CDR3 DNA is TGCGCCAGCAGCGAGACTAGCGGCTCCTACAATGAGCAGTTCTTC. Translated, it gives CASSETSGSYNEQFF.

The count of this clone is one. This chain uses TRBV30 with TRBJ1-5; possibly TRBD1 for D (6 bases). CDR3 size: 14 residues. Trimming left V 3 bases short and J 5 bases short, with 14 bases between. CDR1 is GTSNPN and CDR2 is SVGIG in the germline V gene (reference sequence). CDR3 coding DNA: TGTGCCTGGAGCCCCGGACAGCCGGATCAGCCCCAGCATTTT. This gives the protein CAWSPGQPDQPQHF.